One sample yielded the 22 T cell receptor beta chains listed below, sequenced in a study of graft-versus-host responses after intestinal transplantation. These TCRs' antigens remain unknown. Sequenced by immunoSEQ multiplex PCR; TCRdb stores in-frame clones only, minus some. Of about 110,000 clones listed, 90% to 95% were seen once; the top ten hold approximately 1%. This sample comprised unstimulated CD8+ T cells sorted from spleen or lymph node cells, obtained before transplant. These receptor sequences come from a human donor who was the organ donor for an intestinal transplant.

The rearrangement uses TRBV29-1 and TRBJ2-3; 7 bases are a match to TRBD2. The germline V gene has CDR1 SQVTM and CDR2 ANQGSEA. The CDR3 totals 16 residues. The V segment lost 3 bases and the J segment 2 bases; nucleotides outside the gene matches: 11. CDR3 in DNA: TGCAGCGTTGACGCCGCCGGGGACTACTACACAGATACGCAGTATTTT. Translation gives CSVDAAGDYYTDTQYF.

V and J are TRBV6-5 and TRBJ1-5; D unclear. V lost 5 bases, J lost 9 bases, and 17 bases lay in between. From germline, CDR1 is MNHEY and CDR2 SVGAGI. The CDR3 has 14 residues. The CDR3, as DNA: TGTGCCAGCAGTGATAGGGTAGGACGTTGGCCCCAGCATTTT. This encodes CASSDRVGRWPQHF.

The CDR3 DNA reads TGTGCCAGCAGCCCGACTAGCGGGGGCGGAAATGAGCAGTTCTTC. This sequence encodes CASSPTSGGGNEQFF. V usage is TRBV7-2 and J usage is TRBJ2-1; 12 bases align to TRBD2. The V and J ends lost 5 bases and 7 bases, in that order; junction bases with no gene match: 6. CDR1 and CDR2 (germline): SGHTA, FQGNSA. This CDR3 region has 15 residues.

The J gene is TRBJ2-5, the V gene TRBV19; 8 bases are shared with TRBD2. The germline CDR1 and CDR2 sequences are LNHDA and SQIVND (reference sequence). This CDR3 has 16 residues. Germline trimming cut 2 bases from V and 4 bases from J; bases unmatched to any gene: 9. DNA for the CDR3: TGTGCCAGTAGTATACGAGCCAGCGGGAGCTTAGAGACCCAGTACTTC. Translation gives CASSIRASGSLETQYF.

The chain links TRBV7-8 to TRBJ2-6; perhaps TRBD2 as D (6 bases). V was pared by 0 bases and J by 5 bases, with 11 bases between. The germline V gene has CDR1 SGHVS and CDR2 FQNEAQ. The CDR3 loop spans 16 amino acids. The CDR3 protein is CASSLARRGRANVLTF. CDR3 nucleotides: TGTGCCAGCAGCTTAGCGCGGAGGGGCCGGGCCAACGTCCTGACTTTC.

This clone was counted once. This chain joins TRBV6-5 and TRBJ1-5; D is uncertain. Trimming removed 6 bases from V and 0 bases from J, with 9 bases in between. The CDR3 loop spans 14 amino acids. Germline V gene data show CDR1 as MNHEY and CDR2 as SVGAGI. In nucleotides, the CDR3 is TGTGCCAGCAGCCCCGGACGTAGCAATCAGCCCCAGCATTTT. This sequence encodes CASSPGRSNQPQHF.

This clone showed up just once. V gene TRBV30 combines with J gene TRBJ2-1; TRBD2 matches at 8 bases. CDR1 GTSNPN and CDR2 SVGIG come from the germline V gene (reference sequence). V gave up 3 bases and J gave up 6 bases; unmatched junction bases: 4. CDR3 length: 13 amino acids. CDR3 sequence (DNA): TGTGCCTGGAGAGGAGCGGGAGCCAATGAGCAGTTCTTC. Translation gives CAWRGAGANEQFF.

This clone was picked up a small number of times. V is TRBV2 and J is TRBJ2-2; 10 nucleotides align to TRBD2. V was clipped by 7 bases and J by 4 bases; unmatched bases: 3. This CDR3 has 14 amino acids. Germline V gives CDR1 SNHLY, CDR2 FYNNEI. CDR3 bases: TGTGCCAGCAAGGCTAGCGGGAGCACCGGGGAGCTGTTTTTT. Its protein product is CASKASGSTGELFF.

The genes are TRBV28 and TRBJ2-5; TRBD1 matches 9 bases. There are 14 residues in the CDR3. With V trimmed by 9 bases and J by 4 bases, 9 bases remained unmatched. The germline V gene encodes CDR1 MDHEN and CDR2 SYDVKM. This CDR3 reads CASSDRGVSETQYF. CDR3 nucleotides: TGTGCCAGTTCGGACAGGGGAGTATCAGAGACCCAGTACTTC.

In this sample, this clone turned up once. The chain links TRBV4-3 to TRBJ2-3, with TRBD2 identical over 7 bases. This CDR3 comprises 16 residues. Germline loops: CDR1 LGHNA, CDR2 YSLEER. J was trimmed by 2 bases and V by 4 bases; bases with no gene match: 9. CDR3 DNA: TGCGCCAGCAGCCCGGGACTAACGATGCACACAGATACGCAGTATTTT. Its translation is CASSPGLTMHTDTQYF.

The chain uses TRBV4-2 and TRBJ2-2; a weak D match, TRBD1 (5 bases). The CDR3 totals 15 residues. Per germline, CDR1 LGHNA and CDR2 YNFKEQ. Trimming pared 0 bases from V and 6 bases from J, leaving 11 bases between. Written as DNA, the CDR3 is TGTGCCAGCAGCCAAGAGGGGCTCTTAGCCGGGGAGCTGTTTTTT. Its translation: CASSQEGLLAGELFF.

The gene calls are TRBV4-1 and TRBJ2-7; D call uncertain. The V and J ends lost 1 base and 3 bases respectively, with 10 bases between them. The CDR3 has 14 amino acids. Germline CDR1 MGHRA, CDR2 YSYEKL. The CDR3 coding sequence is TGCGCCAGCAGCCAAGCAGAGTTAAACTACGAGCAGTACTTC. Residues: CASSQAELNYEQYF.

The J gene is TRBJ2-2, the V gene TRBV28; D gene unclear. The CDR3 is 13 residues long. V lost 3 bases and J lost 8, with 10 bases in between. Germline lookup yields CDR1 MDHEN and CDR2 SYDVKM. This CDR3 reads CASSFRISGELFF. CDR3 nucleotide sequence: TGTGCCAGCAGTTTCCGGATATCGGGGGAGCTGTTTTTT.

The chain carries TRBV16 and TRBJ1-2; 7 bases map to TRBD1. The CDR3 extends over 14 amino acids. Trimming removed 4 bases from V and 4 bases from J; junction bases left unmatched: 6. Per the germline V gene, CDR1 is KGHSY and CDR2 is FQNENV. CDR3 region: CASSPRAGGYGYTF. The CDR3 DNA sequence: TGTGCCAGCAGCCCGCGAGCAGGGGGCTATGGCTACACCTTC.

The rearrangement uses TRBV30 and TRBJ2-1; 7 bases align to TRBD2. The V segment lost 5 bases and the J segment 3 bases; nucleotides outside the gene matches: 13. Germline CDR1 reads GTSNPN; CDR2 reads SVGIG (reference sequence). The CDR3 loop spans 16 amino acids. The CDR3 coding sequence is TGTGCCTGGGGTGCAGCGGTAGCGGGTTACTACAATGAGCAGTTCTTC. Encoded protein: CAWGAAVAGYYNEQFF.

On this clone itself: The junction and the germline gene differ at one end; a read error may be behind it. V is TRBV5-5 and J is TRBJ2-7; 11 bases agree with TRBD2. This CDR3 region has 15 residues. From germline, CDR1 is SGHKS and CDR2 YYEKEE (reference sequence). The CDR3 here is CVSSLGLAAIYEQYF. DNA for the CDR3: TGTGTCAGCAGCTTGGGACTAGCGGCGATATACGAGCAGTACTTC.

This chain connects TRBV5-8 to TRBJ1-2; 7 positions match TRBD1. Trimming took 0 bases from V and 0 from J; bases not matched to a gene: 2. CDR3 length: 15 residues. Germline V gene sequence: CDR1 SGHTS, CDR2 YDEGEE. CDR3 protein: CASSLGQGANYGYTF. CDR3 DNA: TGTGCCAGCAGCTTGGGACAGGGCGCTAACTATGGCTACACCTTC.

About this clone itself: Germline is not matched at one junction end, which may reflect a read error. The sample contains more than one DNA sequence encoding this CDR3. This chain connects TRBV15 to TRBJ1-1, with D tentatively TRBD1 (5 bases). Germline assignment: CDR1 LNHNV and CDR2 YYDKDF (reference sequence). The CDR3 length is 18 residues. The CDR3 bases are TGTGCCACCAGCAGAGATTTGAATCCCCCAGGGAGGGCCACTGAAGCCTTCTTT. As protein: CATSRDLNPPGRATEAFF.

The chain carries TRBV4-1 and TRBJ2-1; no clear D gene. V shed 0 bases and J shed 1 base, with 13 bases lying between them. Germline V gene data show CDR1 as MGHRA and CDR2 as YSYEKL. The CDR3 spans 17 residues. CDR3: CASSQDLIYLSYNEQFF. The CDR3 DNA is TGCGCCAGCAGCCAAGATTTAATATACTTATCCTACAATGAGCAGTTCTTC.

Concerning this clone itself: Other nucleotide sequences in the sample specify the same CDR3. V usage is TRBV27 and J usage is TRBJ1-1; possible D gene TRBD1, 5 bases. V was cut by 6 bases and J by 0 bases, with 8 bases left in between. There are 13 residues in the CDR3. The V gene's germline CDR1 is MNHEY and CDR2 SMNVEV (reference sequence). The CDR3 nucleotides read TGTGCCAGCAGACCAGGGATGAACACTGAAGCTTTCTTT. Residues: CASRPGMNTEAFF.

This clone was observed a single time. The rearrangement uses TRBV13 and TRBJ2-3, with 11 bases aligning to TRBD2. The V and J ends lost 5 bases and 3 bases, in that order; junction bases with no gene match: 10. CDR3 size: 17 residues. The germline gives CDR1 PRHDT, CDR2 FYEKMQ (reference sequence). CDR3 residues: CASSTGTSGGWTDTQYF. The CDR3 nucleotides are TGTGCCAGCAGCACCGGGACTAGCGGAGGGTGGACAGATACGCAGTATTTT. Full variable domain (remainder filled in from reference TRBV13 and TRBJ2-3): AAGVIQSPRHLIKEKRETATLKCYPIPRHDTVYWYQQGPGQDPQFLISFYEKMQSDKGSIPDRFSAQQFSDYHSELNMSSLELGDSALYFCASSTGTSGGWTDTQYFGPGTRLTVL.

The chain recombines TRBV5-6 with TRBJ1-5, with D possibly being TRBD1 (6 bases). Trimming took 0 bases from V and 2 from J, leaving 6 bases between them. Germline CDR1 and CDR2: SGHDT and YYEEEE. The CDR3 totals 14 residues. CDR3 residues: CASSLAGGNQPQHF. CDR3 in DNA: TGTGCCAGCAGCTTGGCAGGGGGCAATCAGCCCCAGCATTTT. Drawing the rest from reference TRBV5-6 and TRBJ1-5, the complete variable domain is DAGVTQSPTHLIKTRGQQVTLRCSPKSGHDTVSWYQQALGQGPQFIFQYYEEEERQRGNFPDRFSGHQFPNYSSELNVNALLLGDSALYLCASSLAGGNQPQHFGDGTRLSIL.